This is a list of T cell receptor beta chains from one sample in a study of cytomegalovirus exposure and HLA in healthy donors. Using immunoSEQ multiplex PCR, the repertoire was profiled, and TCRdb retains in-frame clones only, with some absent. The sample has 200,000 to 250,000 clones; around nine tenths are singletons. Sample: PBMCs. These receptors all stem from a woman younger than 30 in good health and CMV-seropositive. CDR3s include the opening cysteine and the closing phenylalanine or tryptophan. A D gene is named only where the DNA matches it firmly. Clone size appears in some rows only: once, few, many, or a class for an expanded clone.

clone size	J gene	V gene	D gene	CDR3 protein	CDR3 DNA
-	TRBJ2-5	TRBV5-1	-	CASSLRGSEETQYF	TGCGCCAGCAGCTTGAGGGGGTCAGAAGAGACCCAGTACTTC
-	TRBJ2-7	TRBV19	TRBD2	CASSISSGMYEQYF	TGTGCCAGTAGTATATCTAGCGGGATGTACGAGCAGTACTTC
-	TRBJ1-5	TRBV27	TRBD1	CASSLSSGGGNQPQHF	TGTGCCAGCAGTTTATCGTCAGGGGGCGGCAATCAGCCCCAGCATTTT
-	TRBJ1-4	TRBV25-1	-	CASRNSPGKLFF	TGTGCCAGCAGAAACAGTCCTGGGAAACTGTTTTTT
-	TRBJ2-1	TRBV30	-	CAWSVGTGDYNEQFF	TGTGCCTGGAGTGTTGGGACGGGAGATTACAATGAGCAGTTCTTC
-	TRBJ2-1	TRBV5-1	-	CASSLGEVGGREIF	TGCGCCAGCAGCTTGGGGGAGGTCGGAGGTAGGGAGATCTTC
-	TRBJ1-3	TRBV29-1	-	CSAGTGNTIYF	TGCAGCGCAGGGACTGGAAACACCATATATTTT
-	TRBJ1-1	TRBV6-1	-	CASSPRQPNRGFF	TGTGCCAGCAGTCCTCGACAGCCCAACAGAGGTTTCTTT
-	TRBJ2-2	TRBV9	TRBD1	CASNNLISGTENTGELFF	TGTGCCAGCAACAATTTGATTTCCGGGACAGAGAACACCGGGGAGCTGTTTTTT
-	TRBJ2-3	TRBV7-6	TRBD1	CASSLDGDRSTDTQYF	TGTGCCAGCAGCTTAGATGGGGACAGATCCACAGATACGCAGTATTTT
-	TRBJ2-7	TRBV28	TRBD1	CASSYPLGQGGYEQYF	TGTGCCAGCAGTTACCCCCTGGGACAGGGGGGATACGAGCAGTACTTC
once	TRBJ2-7	TRBV6-5	TRBD2	CASSPGLRYEQYF	TGTGCCAGCAGTCCGGGACTACGCTACGAGCAGTACTTC
-	TRBJ2-7	TRBV4-1	TRBD1	CASSRGQSYEQYF	TGCGCCAGCAGCCGGGGACAGTCCTACGAGCAGTACTTC
few	TRBJ1-2	TRBV6-5	-	CASSYTVSWGWYGYTF	TGTGCCAGCAGTTACACCGTCTCATGGGGCTGGTATGGCTACACCTTC
-	TRBJ2-7	TRBV27	TRBD2	CASSLRGSLAGGYEQYF	TGTGCCAGCAGTTTAAGGGGCAGCCTAGCGGGAGGGTACGAGCAGTACTTC
-	TRBJ2-7	TRBV6-5	-	CASSSSHGYEQYF	TGTGCCAGCAGTTCTAGTCATGGCTACGAGCAGTACTTC
-	TRBJ2-7	TRBV4-1	TRBD1	CASSQRDSSYEQYF	TGCGCCAGCAGCCAAAGGGACAGCTCCTACGAGCAGTACTTC
-	TRBJ2-7	TRBV29-1	-	CSVEGMAEQYF	TGCAGCGTTGAAGGAATGGCCGAGCAGTACTTC
-	TRBJ2-7	TRBV15	-	CATSRMRSGLGEQYF	TGTGCCACCAGCAGAATGCGGTCGGGGTTGGGGGAGCAGTACTTC
-	TRBJ2-7	TRBV27	-	CASSAKNRVWIQSSSYEQYF	TGTGCCAGCAGTGCAAAAAACAGGGTCTGGATTCAAAGTAGCTCCTACGAGCAGTACTTC
-	TRBJ2-7	TRBV6-5	-	CASSYGDTYYEQYF	TGTGCCAGCAGTTACGGGGACACGTACTACGAGCAGTACTTC
-	TRBJ1-4	TRBV28	-	CASSFAGLSEKLFF	TGTGCCAGCAGTTTCGCTGGACTTTCGGAAAAACTGTTTTTT
-	TRBJ2-7	TRBV5-1	-	CASSLVQGRSYEQYF	TGCGCCAGCAGCTTGGTTCAGGGAAGGTCCTACGAGCAGTACTTC
-	TRBJ2-7	TRBV10-3	-	CAIRSTGNEQYF	TGTGCCATCAGATCTACAGGGAACGAGCAGTACTTC
-	TRBJ1-1	TRBV2	-	CASSDPGGSTEAFF	TGTGCCAGCAGTGACCCCGGTGGGAGCACTGAAGCTTTCTTT
-	TRBJ1-1	TRBV7-9	-	CASSPLTGTNTEAFF	TGTGCCAGCAGCCCCTTAACAGGGACGAACACTGAAGCTTTCTTT
-	TRBJ1-5	TRBV6-5	-	CATAPYRIYQPQHF	TGTGCCACCGCCCCTTACAGGATTTATCAGCCCCAGCATTTT
-	TRBJ2-5	TRBV10-3	TRBD2	CAISEPAGGRGETQYF	TGTGCCATCAGTGAGCCAGCGGGAGGAAGAGGAGAGACCCAGTACTTC
-	TRBJ2-1	TRBV2	-	CASSVRPNILANEQFF	TGTGCCAGCAGTGTGAGGCCTAATATCCTCGCCAATGAGCAGTTCTTC
-	TRBJ2-4	TRBV11-2	-	CASSLAGDLGVIQYF	TGTGCCAGCAGCTTAGCAGGGGACCTAGGGGTCATTCAGTACTTC
-	TRBJ2-7	TRBV11-3	-	CASSRGGSSYEQYF	TGTGCCAGCAGCCGGGGAGGAAGCTCCTACGAGCAGTACTTC
-	TRBJ1-2	TRBV29-1	TRBD1	CSVEDGTARYSGGYTF	TGCAGCGTTGAAGATGGGACAGCGCGTTATTCAGGCGGCTACACCTTC
once	TRBJ1-1	TRBV7-2	TRBD1	CASSGQGFEAFF	TGTGCCAGCAGCGGACAGGGTTTTGAAGCTTTCTTT
-	TRBJ2-1	TRBV25-1	TRBD2	CASMPSGRGYNEQFF	TGTGCCAGCATGCCCAGCGGGAGAGGTTACAATGAGCAGTTCTTC
few	TRBJ1-3	TRBV15	-	CATSLRFEGNTIYF	TGTGCCACCAGTTTAAGATTCGAGGGAAACACCATATATTTT
-	TRBJ2-2	TRBV28	TRBD1	CASTMDRGEPTGELFF	TGTGCCAGCACCATGGACAGGGGCGAACCTACCGGGGAGCTGTTTTTT
-	TRBJ2-3	TRBV27	-	CASTSLSDTQYF	TGTGCCAGCACCTCACTATCCGATACGCAGTATTTT
-	TRBJ2-1	TRBV5-1	TRBD1	CASSGTGTAYNEQFF	TGCGCCAGCAGCGGAACTGGGACAGCTTACAATGAGCAGTTCTTC
-	TRBJ2-1	TRBV6-6	TRBD2	CASSTDSGSSYNEQFF	TGTGCCAGCAGCACCGATAGCGGGAGCTCCTACAATGAGCAGTTCTTC
once	TRBJ2-7	TRBV28	TRBD2	CASSRRTSGSYEQYF	TGTGCCAGCAGCCGCCGGACTAGCGGTTCCTACGAGCAGTACTTC
-	TRBJ1-4	TRBV19	-	CASSIVTEANEKLFF	TGTGCCAGTAGTATAGTCACAGAAGCTAATGAAAAACTGTTTTTT
-	TRBJ2-7	TRBV5-1	TRBD2	CASSGSGSGSREQYF	TGCGCCAGCAGCGGGAGCGGGAGTGGTTCGCGGGAGCAGTACTTC